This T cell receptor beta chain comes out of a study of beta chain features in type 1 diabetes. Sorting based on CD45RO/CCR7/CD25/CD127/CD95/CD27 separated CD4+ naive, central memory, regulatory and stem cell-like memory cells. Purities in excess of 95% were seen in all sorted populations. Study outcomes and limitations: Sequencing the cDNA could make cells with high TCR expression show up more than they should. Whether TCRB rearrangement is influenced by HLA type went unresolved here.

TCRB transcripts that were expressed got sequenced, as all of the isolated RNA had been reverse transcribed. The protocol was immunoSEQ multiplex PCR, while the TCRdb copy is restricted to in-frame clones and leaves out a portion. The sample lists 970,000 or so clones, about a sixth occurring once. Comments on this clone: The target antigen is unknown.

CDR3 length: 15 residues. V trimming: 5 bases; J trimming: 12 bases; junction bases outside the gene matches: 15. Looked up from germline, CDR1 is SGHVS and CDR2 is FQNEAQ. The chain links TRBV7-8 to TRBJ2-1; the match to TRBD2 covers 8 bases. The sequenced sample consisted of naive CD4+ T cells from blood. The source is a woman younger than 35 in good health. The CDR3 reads CASSPRTGLGIGQFF. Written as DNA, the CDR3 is TGTGCCAGCAGCCCTAGGACGGGACTAGGGATTGGGCAGTTCTTC.